The present entry profiles one TCR beta chain with its context. This specimen comes from a study of blood T cell repertoires in COVID-19. Germline V lookup: CDR1 KGHDR, CDR2 SFDVKD. The CDR3 consists of 14 residues. The J segment lost 5 bases and the V segment lost 4 bases, leaving 4 bases of the junction unmatched. Measured with immunoSEQ multiplex PCR; TCRdb has only the in-frame clones, and not every one. The sample holds 180,000 or so clones, approximately 80% seen once. The sequence came from a woman in her thirties or forties with COVID-19, enrolled during active disease. Sample: peripheral blood. The chain uses TRBV24-1 and TRBJ2-7; 10 bases map to TRBD1. For the CDR3, the DNA is TGTGCCACCAGTGACTCGGACAGGGGGGACGAGCAGTACTTC. Encoded protein: CATSDSDRGDEQYF.